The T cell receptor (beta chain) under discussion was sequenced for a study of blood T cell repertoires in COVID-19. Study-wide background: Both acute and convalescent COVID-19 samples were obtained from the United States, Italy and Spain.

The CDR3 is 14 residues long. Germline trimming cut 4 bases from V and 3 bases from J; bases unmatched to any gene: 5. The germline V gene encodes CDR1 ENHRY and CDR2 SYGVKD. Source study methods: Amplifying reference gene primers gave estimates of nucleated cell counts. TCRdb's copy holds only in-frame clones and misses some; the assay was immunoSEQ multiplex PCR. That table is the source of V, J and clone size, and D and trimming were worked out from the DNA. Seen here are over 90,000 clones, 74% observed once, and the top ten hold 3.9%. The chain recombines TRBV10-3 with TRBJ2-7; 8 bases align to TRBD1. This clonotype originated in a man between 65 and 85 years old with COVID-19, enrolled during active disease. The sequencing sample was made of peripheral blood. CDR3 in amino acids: CAISVDRAFYEQYF. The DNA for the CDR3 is TGTGCCATCAGTGTGGACAGGGCATTCTACGAGCAGTACTTC.